The clone carrying this TCR beta chain came up a few times. The sample originates from a study of STAT5B mutations in CD4+ large granular lymphocyte leukemia. The method was immunoSEQ multiplex PCR; TCRdb's version includes in-frame clones alone and lacks a portion of them. Seen here are about 30,000 clones, 75% to 85% observed once, and the top ten hold roughly 2%. Germline values: CDR1 LNHDA, CDR2 SQIVND (reference sequence). The CDR3 length is 14 residues. The V and J ends lost 5 bases and 0 bases, in that order; junction bases with no gene match: 3. This TCR was sampled from a human donor in good health. The V and J genes are TRBV19 and TRBJ2-5; TRBD1 aligns across 7 bases. The sequenced sample was CD4+ T cells from blood buffy coats. The CDR3 region has the DNA TGTGCCAGTAGTCCGGGGACAGACCAAGAGACCCAGTACTTC. It yields the protein CASSPGTDQETQYF. Together with reference TRBV19 and TRBJ2-5, the CDR3 gives the full variable domain: DGGITQSPKYLFRKEGQNVTLSCEQNLNHDAMYWYRQDPGQGLRLIYYSQIVNDFQKGDIAEGYSVSREKKESFPLTVTSAQKNPTAFYLCASSPGTDQETQYFGPGTRLLVL.